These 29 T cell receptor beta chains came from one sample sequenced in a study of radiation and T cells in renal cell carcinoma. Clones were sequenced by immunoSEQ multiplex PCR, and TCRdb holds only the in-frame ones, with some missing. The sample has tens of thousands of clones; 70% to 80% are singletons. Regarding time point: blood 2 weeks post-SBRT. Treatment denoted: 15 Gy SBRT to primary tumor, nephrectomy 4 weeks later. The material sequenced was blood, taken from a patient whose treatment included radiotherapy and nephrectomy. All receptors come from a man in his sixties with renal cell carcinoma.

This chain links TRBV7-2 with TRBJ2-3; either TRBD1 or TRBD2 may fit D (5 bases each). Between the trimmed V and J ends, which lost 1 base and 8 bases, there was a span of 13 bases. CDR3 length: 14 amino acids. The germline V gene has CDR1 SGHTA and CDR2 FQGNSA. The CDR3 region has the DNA TGTGCCAGCAGCTTAGGGGGGACCGCGGGTACGCAGTATTTT. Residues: CASSLGGTAGTQYF.

This CDR3 is CASSFNGEMEAFF. The DNA of the CDR3 is TGTGCCAGCAGCTTCAATGGGGAGATGGAGGCTTTCTTT. The chain employs TRBV7-2 and TRBJ1-1; no firm D call. CDR1 and CDR2 from the germline V gene are SGHTA and FQGNSA. This CDR3 region has 13 residues. V was pared by 3 bases and J by 11 bases, with 16 bases between.

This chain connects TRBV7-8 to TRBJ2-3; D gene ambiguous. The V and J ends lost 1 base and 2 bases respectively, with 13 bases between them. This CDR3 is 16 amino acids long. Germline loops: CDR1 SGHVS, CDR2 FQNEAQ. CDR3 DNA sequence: TGTGCCAGCAGCTTAGTCCGTACCAAACCCACAGATACGCAGTATTTT. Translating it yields CASSLVRTKPTDTQYF.

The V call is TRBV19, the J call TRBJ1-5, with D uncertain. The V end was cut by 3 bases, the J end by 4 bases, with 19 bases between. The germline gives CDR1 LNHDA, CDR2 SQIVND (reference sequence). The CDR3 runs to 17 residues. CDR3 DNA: TGTGCCAGTAGTATTAACCTCGGCAGGCGGACTAATCAGCCCCAGCATTTT. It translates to CASSINLGRRTNQPQHF.

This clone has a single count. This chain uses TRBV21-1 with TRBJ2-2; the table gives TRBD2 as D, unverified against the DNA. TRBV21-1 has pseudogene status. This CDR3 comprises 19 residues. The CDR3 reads CASSNRLAGGTIETGELFF. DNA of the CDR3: TGTGCCAGCAGCAACCGACTAGCGGGAGGGACTATTGAGACCGGGGAGCTGTTTTTT.

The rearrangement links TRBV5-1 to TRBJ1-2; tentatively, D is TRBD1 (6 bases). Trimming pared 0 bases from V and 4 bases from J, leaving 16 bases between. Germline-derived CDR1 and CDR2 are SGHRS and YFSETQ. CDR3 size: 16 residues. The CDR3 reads CASSLAGGREAYGYTF. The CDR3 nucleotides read TGCGCCAGCAGCTTGGCCGGGGGCCGGGAAGCCTATGGCTACACCTTC.

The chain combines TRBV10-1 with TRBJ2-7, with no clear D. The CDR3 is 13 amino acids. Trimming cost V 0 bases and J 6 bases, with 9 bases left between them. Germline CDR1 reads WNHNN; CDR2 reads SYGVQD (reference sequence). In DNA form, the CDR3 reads TGCGCCAGCAGTGAGTCGAGGTGGGGCGAGCAGTACTTC. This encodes CASSESRWGEQYF.

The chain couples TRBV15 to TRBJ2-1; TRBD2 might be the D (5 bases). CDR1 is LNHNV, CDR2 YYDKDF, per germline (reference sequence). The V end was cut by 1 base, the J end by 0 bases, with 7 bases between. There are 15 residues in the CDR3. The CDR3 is CATSRARDSYNEQFF. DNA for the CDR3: TGTGCCACCAGCAGAGCCCGGGACTCCTACAATGAGCAGTTCTTC.

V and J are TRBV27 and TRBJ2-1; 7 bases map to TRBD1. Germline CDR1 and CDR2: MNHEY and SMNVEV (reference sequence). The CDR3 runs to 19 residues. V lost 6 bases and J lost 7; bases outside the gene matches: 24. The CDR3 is CASSHLTPIGQAFSNEQFF. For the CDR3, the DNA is TGTGCCAGCAGCCACTTAACCCCTATCGGACAGGCATTCTCTAATGAGCAGTTCTTC.

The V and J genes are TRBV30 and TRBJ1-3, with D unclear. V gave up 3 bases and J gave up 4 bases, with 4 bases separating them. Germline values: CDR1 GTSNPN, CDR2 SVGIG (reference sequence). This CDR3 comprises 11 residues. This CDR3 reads CAWRHGNTIYF. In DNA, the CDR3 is TGTGCCTGGAGGCACGGAAACACCATATATTTT.

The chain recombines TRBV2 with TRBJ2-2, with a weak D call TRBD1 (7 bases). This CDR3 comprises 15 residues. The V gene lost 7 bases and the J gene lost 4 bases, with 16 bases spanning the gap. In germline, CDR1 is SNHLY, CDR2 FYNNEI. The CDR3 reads CASIRNRGGTGELFF. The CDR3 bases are TGTGCCAGCATAAGGAACAGGGGAGGCACCGGGGAGCTGTTTTTT.

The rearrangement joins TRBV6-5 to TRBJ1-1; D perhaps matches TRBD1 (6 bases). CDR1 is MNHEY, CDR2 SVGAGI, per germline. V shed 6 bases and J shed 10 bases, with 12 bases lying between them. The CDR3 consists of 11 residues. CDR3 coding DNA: TGTGCCAGCAGGCGGGGGCTAAGAGCTTTCTTT. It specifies CASRRGLRAFF.

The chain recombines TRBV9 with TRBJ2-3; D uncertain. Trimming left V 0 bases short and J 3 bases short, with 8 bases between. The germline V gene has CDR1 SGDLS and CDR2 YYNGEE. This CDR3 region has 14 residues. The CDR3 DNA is TGTGCCAGCAGCGTAGGTAGGGTTACAGATACGCAGTATTTT. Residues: CASSVGRVTDTQYF.

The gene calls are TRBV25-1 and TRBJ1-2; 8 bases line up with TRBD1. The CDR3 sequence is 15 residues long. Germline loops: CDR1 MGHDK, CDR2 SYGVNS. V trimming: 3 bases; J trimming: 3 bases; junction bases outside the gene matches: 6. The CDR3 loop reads CASSDQDRAYYGYTF. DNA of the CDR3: TGTGCCAGCAGTGACCAGGACAGGGCATACTATGGCTACACCTTC.

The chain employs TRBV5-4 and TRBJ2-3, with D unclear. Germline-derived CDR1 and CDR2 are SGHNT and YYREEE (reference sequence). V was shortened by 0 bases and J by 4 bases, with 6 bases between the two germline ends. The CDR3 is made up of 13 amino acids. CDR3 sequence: CASSLELPDTQYF. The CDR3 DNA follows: TGTGCCAGCAGCTTGGAACTCCCAGATACGCAGTATTTT. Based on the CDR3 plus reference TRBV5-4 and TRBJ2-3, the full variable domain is ETGVTQSPTHLIKTRGQQVTLRCSSQSGHNTVSWYQQALGQGPQFIFQYYREEENGRGNFPPRFSGLQFPNYSSELNVNALELDDSALYLCASSLELPDTQYFGPGTRLTVL.

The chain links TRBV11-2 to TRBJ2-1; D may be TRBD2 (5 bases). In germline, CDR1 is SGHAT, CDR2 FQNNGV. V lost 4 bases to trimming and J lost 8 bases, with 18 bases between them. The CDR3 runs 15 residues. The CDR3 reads CASSSPLEGVYEQFF. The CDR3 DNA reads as TGTGCCAGCAGCTCCCCCCTAGAGGGAGTTTATGAGCAGTTCTTC.

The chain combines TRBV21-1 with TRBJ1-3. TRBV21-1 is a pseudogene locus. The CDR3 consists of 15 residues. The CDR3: CASSKVPGRFDTIYF. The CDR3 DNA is TGTGCCAGCAGCAAAGTCCCCGGGAGGTTTGACACCATATATTTT.

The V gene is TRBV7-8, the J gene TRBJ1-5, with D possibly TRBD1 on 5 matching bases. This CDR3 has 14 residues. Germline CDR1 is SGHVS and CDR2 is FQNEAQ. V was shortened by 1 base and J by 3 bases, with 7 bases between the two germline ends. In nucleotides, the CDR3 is TGTGCCAGCAGCTTAGGCAGGGACAATCAGCCCCAGCATTTT. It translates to CASSLGRDNQPQHF.

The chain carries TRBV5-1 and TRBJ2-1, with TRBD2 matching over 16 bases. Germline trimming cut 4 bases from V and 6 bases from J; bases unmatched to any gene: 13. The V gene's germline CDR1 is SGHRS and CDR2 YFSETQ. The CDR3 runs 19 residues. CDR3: CASSRTLGTSGRGPNEQFF. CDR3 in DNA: TGCGCCAGCAGCCGAACCCTCGGGACTAGCGGGAGGGGCCCCAATGAGCAGTTCTTC.

The CDR3 loop is CASSTLAGALQETQYF. In DNA, the CDR3 is TGTGCCAGCTCAACACTAGCGGGAGCCCTCCAAGAGACCCAGTACTTC. The V gene is TRBV18, the J gene TRBJ2-5; 11 bases map to TRBD2. V gave up 5 bases and J gave up 1 base; unmatched junction bases: 6. This CDR3 is 16 amino acids long. In germline, CDR1 is KGHSH, CDR2 LQKENI.

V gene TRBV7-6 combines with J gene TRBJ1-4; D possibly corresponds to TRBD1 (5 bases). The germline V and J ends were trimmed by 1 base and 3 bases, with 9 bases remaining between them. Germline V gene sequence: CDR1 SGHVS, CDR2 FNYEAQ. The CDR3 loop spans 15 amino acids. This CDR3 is CASSLVGAPNEKLFF. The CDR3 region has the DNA TGTGCCAGCAGCTTAGTTGGGGCACCTAATGAAAAACTGTTTTTT.

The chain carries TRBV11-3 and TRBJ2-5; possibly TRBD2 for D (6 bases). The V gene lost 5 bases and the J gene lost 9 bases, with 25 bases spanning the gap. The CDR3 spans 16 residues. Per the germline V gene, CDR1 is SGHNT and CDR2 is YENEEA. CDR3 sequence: CASSLISQVVRGAQYF. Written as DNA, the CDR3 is TGTGCCAGCAGCCTTATAAGCCAGGTCGTCCGCGGGGCCCAGTACTTC.

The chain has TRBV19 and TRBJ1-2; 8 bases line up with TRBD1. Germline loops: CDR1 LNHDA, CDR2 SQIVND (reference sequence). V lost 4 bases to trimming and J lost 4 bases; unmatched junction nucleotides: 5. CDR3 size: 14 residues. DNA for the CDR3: TGTGCCAGTAGTACCCGGGACAGGTCCTATGGCTACACCTTC. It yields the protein CASSTRDRSYGYTF.

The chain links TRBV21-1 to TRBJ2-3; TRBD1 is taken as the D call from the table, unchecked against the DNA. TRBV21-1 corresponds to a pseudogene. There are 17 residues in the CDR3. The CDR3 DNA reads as TGTGCCAGCAGCAGTTCCGCCGGGACAGGGTCTACAGATACGCAGTATTTT. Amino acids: CASSSSAGTGSTDTQYF.

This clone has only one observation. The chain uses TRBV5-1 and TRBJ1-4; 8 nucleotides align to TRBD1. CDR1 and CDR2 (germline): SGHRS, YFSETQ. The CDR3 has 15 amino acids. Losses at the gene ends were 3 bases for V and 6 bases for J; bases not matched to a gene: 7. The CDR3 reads CASSSLTGEDEKLFF. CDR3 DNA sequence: TGCGCCAGCAGCTCCCTGACAGGGGAAGATGAAAAACTGTTTTTT.

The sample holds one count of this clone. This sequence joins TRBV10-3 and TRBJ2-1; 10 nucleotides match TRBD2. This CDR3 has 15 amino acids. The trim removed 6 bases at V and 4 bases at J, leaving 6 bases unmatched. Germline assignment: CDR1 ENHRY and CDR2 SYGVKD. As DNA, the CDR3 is TGTGCCATCAGCGAATTAGCGGGGGGATACAATGAGCAGTTCTTC. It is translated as CAISELAGGYNEQFF.

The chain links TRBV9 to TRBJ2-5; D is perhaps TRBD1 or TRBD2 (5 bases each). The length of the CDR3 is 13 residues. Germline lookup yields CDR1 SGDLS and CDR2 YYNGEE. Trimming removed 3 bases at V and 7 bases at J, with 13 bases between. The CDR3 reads CASSAGLSGTQYF. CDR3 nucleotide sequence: TGTGCCAGCAGCGCGGGGCTCTCCGGGACCCAGTACTTC.

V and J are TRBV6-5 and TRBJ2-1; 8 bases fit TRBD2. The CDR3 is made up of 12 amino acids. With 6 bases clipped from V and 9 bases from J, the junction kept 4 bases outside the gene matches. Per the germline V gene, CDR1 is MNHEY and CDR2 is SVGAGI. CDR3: CASRALAGEQFF. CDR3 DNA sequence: TGTGCCAGCAGAGCGCTAGCGGGTGAGCAGTTCTTC.

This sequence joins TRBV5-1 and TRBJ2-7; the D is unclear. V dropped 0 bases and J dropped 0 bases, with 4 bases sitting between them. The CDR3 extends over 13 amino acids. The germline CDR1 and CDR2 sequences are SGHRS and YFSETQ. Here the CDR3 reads CASSLGSSYEQYF. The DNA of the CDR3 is TGCGCCAGCAGCTTGGGGTCCTCCTACGAGCAGTACTTC.